This TCR beta chain appears in the sequencing data of a study of blood T cell repertoires in COVID-19. The overall study: PBMCs, B-cell-depleted T cells, or T cells provided the cDNA or gDNA that made up the material.

This clone was seen just once. Germline CDR1 is MNHEY and CDR2 is SVGAGI. The ends were cut back, 5 bases at V and 2 bases at J, with 16 bases in the middle. The CDR3 covers 15 residues. Here immunoSEQ multiplex PCR was the method, and the copy in TCRdb shows in-frame clones only, minus some. The sample shows 200,000 to 300,000 clones, over 75% of them seen only once. The V call is TRBV6-5, the J call TRBJ2-7; a possible D gene is TRBD1 (5 bases). Sequencing was performed on peripheral blood. The receptor was derived from a human donor in a cohort sampled during active COVID-19. The CDR3 loop reads CASSPPGDSPYEQYF. The CDR3 coding sequence is TGTGCCAGCAGTCCCCCTGGTGACAGTCCCTACGAGCAGTACTTC.